This passage covers 27 T cell receptor beta chains from one sample sequenced in a study of OX40 agonist ivuxolimab in advanced cancers. Profiled with immunoSEQ multiplex PCR; TCRdb holds only in-frame clones, not every one. The sample contains about 46,000 clones, around 77% of which appear only once. Sequenced here: CD4+ or CD8+ T cells sorted from blood, sampled in a trial of the OX40 agonist ivuxolimab. These receptors were collected from an adult with an advanced solid tumor such as melanoma, head and neck, liver or kidney cancer.

V gene TRBV7-9 combines with J gene TRBJ1-2, with 11 bases matching TRBD1. V shed 4 bases, J shed 7 bases, and the junction held 5 bases outside the gene matches. The CDR3 runs to 14 residues. Germline V gives CDR1 SEHNR, CDR2 FQNEAQ (reference sequence). The CDR3: CASSSSGTGGGYTF. The CDR3 nucleotides read TGTGCCAGCAGCTCCTCCGGGACAGGGGGTGGCTACACCTTC.

This chain joins TRBV2 and TRBJ1-1, with 8 bases that match TRBD1. This CDR3 contains 14 residues. CDR1 SNHLY and CDR2 FYNNEI come from the germline V gene. The junction had 4 bases not matched to a gene; V was cut back by 6 bases and J by 1 base. CDR3 residues: CASRLGQENTEAFF. Here the CDR3 DNA reads TGTGCCAGCAGGCTGGGACAGGAGAACACTGAAGCTTTCTTT.

V is TRBV11-2 and J is TRBJ2-5; perhaps TRBD2 as D (5 bases). CDR3 size: 15 residues. Between the trimmed V and J ends, which lost 0 bases and 5 bases, there was a span of 13 bases. Germline CDR1 reads SGHAT; CDR2 reads FQNNGV. CDR3 residues: CASSLEGQSGETQYF. In nucleotides, the CDR3 is TGTGCCAGCAGCTTAGAAGGCCAGTCGGGGGAGACCCAGTACTTC. Combining the CDR3 with reference TRBV11-2 and TRBJ2-5 gives the whole variable domain EAGVAQSPRYKIIEKRQSVAFWCNPISGHATLYWYQQILGQGPKLLIQFQNNGVVDDSQLPKDRFSAERLKGVDSTLKIQPAKLEDSAVYLCASSLEGQSGETQYFGPGTRLLVL.

Of note for this clone: One end of the junction does not line up with germline, which may come from a read error. The chain's CDR3 is CASSLGTHTQYF. The CDR3, as DNA: TGTGCCAGCAGCTTAGGGACGCACACCCAGTACTTC. The rearrangement links TRBV5-1 to TRBJ2-5; D tentatively reads TRBD1 or TRBD2 (5 bases each). This CDR3 has 12 residues. Germline V gene lookup returns CDR1 SGHRS and CDR2 YFSETQ. The full variable domain, rest sourced from reference TRBV5-1 and TRBJ2-5, is KAGVTQTPRYLIKTRGQQVTLSCSPISGHRSVSWYQQTPGQGLQFLFEYFSETQRNKGNFPGRFSGRQFSNSRSEMNVSTLELGDSALYLCASSLGTHTQYFGPGTRLLVL.

This clone was seen just once. V gene TRBV7-5 combines with J gene TRBJ2-1; the DNA was not compared with TRBD2, the D call given in the table. TRBV7-5 is a listed pseudogene. This CDR3 is built from 15 residues. DNA of the CDR3: TGTGCCAGAAGCCTCGGGACTAGCGGAATGGCTGAGCAGTTCTTC. It is translated as CARSLGTSGMAEQFF.

This chain connects TRBV19 to TRBJ2-2; no clear D. Trimming cost V 6 bases and J 0 bases, with 8 bases left between them. Germline loops: CDR1 LNHDA, CDR2 SQIVND (reference sequence). The CDR3 is made up of 14 amino acids. The CDR3 reads CASRVDTNTGELFF. The CDR3 DNA is TGTGCCAGTAGAGTTGACACGAACACCGGGGAGCTGTTTTTT.

The J gene is TRBJ2-5, the V gene TRBV5-1, with 7 nucleotides matching TRBD2. With V trimmed by 0 bases and J by 2 bases, 4 bases remained unmatched. This CDR3 comprises 15 residues. CDR1 SGHRS and CDR2 YFSETQ come from the germline V gene. The CDR3 sequence: CASSLDGRRQETQYF. The CDR3 DNA reads as TGCGCCAGCAGCTTGGACGGGAGGAGGCAAGAGACCCAGTACTTC. The whole variable domain, remainder taken from reference TRBV5-1 and TRBJ2-5, is KAGVTQTPRYLIKTRGQQVTLSCSPISGHRSVSWYQQTPGQGLQFLFEYFSETQRNKGNFPGRFSGRQFSNSRSEMNVSTLELGDSALYLCASSLDGRRQETQYFGPGTRLLVL.

This chain uses TRBV11-2 with TRBJ2-7, with 9 nucleotides matching TRBD1. V was pared by 0 bases and J by 3 bases, with 3 bases of the junction left unmatched. Looked up from germline, CDR1 is SGHAT and CDR2 is FQNNGV. This CDR3 has 15 amino acids. CDR3 residues: CASSLEGTGYYEQYF. CDR3 nucleotide sequence: TGTGCCAGCAGCTTAGAGGGGACAGGGTACTACGAGCAGTACTTC.

This chain links TRBV7-3 with TRBJ1-1, with D hard to call. The CDR3 is made up of 13 amino acids. Germline CDR1 and CDR2: SGHTA and FQGTGA. With 8 bases removed from V and 0 bases from J, the gap between germline ends came to 10 bases. The chain's CDR3 is CASLNAVNTEAFF. The CDR3 nucleotides read TGTGCCAGCCTCAATGCCGTGAACACTGAAGCTTTCTTT.

This chain connects TRBV29-1 to TRBJ1-2; 9 bases align to TRBD1. Germline lookup yields CDR1 SQVTM and CDR2 ANQGSEA. V lost 2 bases and J lost 8; bases outside the gene matches: 6. The CDR3 loop spans 13 amino acids. The CDR3 nucleotides are TGCAGCGTTGAATATGGGACAGGGAGGGGCTACACCTTC. Amino acids: CSVEYGTGRGYTF.

This chain connects TRBV7-9 to TRBJ2-5; perhaps TRBD1 as D (5 bases). Trimming shortened V by 1 base and J by 7 bases, and 16 bases separated the two germline ends. There are 15 residues in the CDR3. Germline CDR1 and CDR2: SEHNR and FQNEAQ (reference sequence). CDR3 in DNA: TGTGCCAGCAGCTTAGTAGGCGCACTCCAGGGGACCCAGTACTTC. The encoded protein is CASSLVGALQGTQYF.

This chain joins TRBV6-1 and TRBJ1-2, with D possibly matching TRBD1 (5 bases). Trimming took 4 bases from V and 3 from J, leaving 9 bases between them. Germline V gives CDR1 MNHNS, CDR2 SASEGT. The CDR3 totals 13 residues. CDR3 loop: CASSADRYYGYTF. The CDR3 DNA is TGTGCCAGCAGTGCCGACAGATACTATGGCTACACCTTC.

This clone was found a few times. The chain recombines TRBV27 with TRBJ1-2, with D uncertain. Germline V CDR1 and CDR2: MNHEY, SMNVEV (reference sequence). Deletions cut 6 bases from V and 0 bases from J, with 17 bases between. This CDR3 contains 16 residues. The CDR3 sequence is CASRTLRGEPNYGYTF. The CDR3 nucleotides read TGTGCCAGCAGGACATTAAGAGGCGAACCTAACTATGGCTACACCTTC.

CDR3 loop: CASLAAGHSYEQYF. The CDR3 nucleotides read TGCGCCAGCCTGGCCGCGGGCCACTCCTACGAGCAGTACTTC. This chain uses TRBV10-2 with TRBJ2-7, with D perhaps matching TRBD2 (5 bases). The CDR3 totals 14 residues. Looked up from germline, CDR1 is WSHSY and CDR2 is SAAADI. The V end lost 8 bases, the J end lost 0 bases, and 14 bases lay between the germline ends.

The V call is TRBV5-1, the J call TRBJ1-2, with 9 positions matching TRBD1. Germline V gene data show CDR1 as SGHRS and CDR2 as YFSETQ. The CDR3 length is 15 residues. V was clipped by 7 bases and J by 2 bases; unmatched bases: 9. CDR3 protein: CASYPGQGLNYGYTF. In DNA, the CDR3 is TGCGCCAGCTATCCGGGACAGGGCCTCAACTATGGCTACACCTTC.

This chain links TRBV6-5 with TRBJ2-7; tentatively, D is TRBD2 (5 bases). The CDR3 has 12 residues. V dropped 7 bases and J dropped 7 bases, with 14 bases sitting between them. Germline assignment: CDR1 MNHEY and CDR2 SVGAGI. Here the CDR3 DNA reads TGTGCCAGCAAAACCCCGCCGGGGGAGCAGTACTTC. Protein: CASKTPPGEQYF.

The rearrangement joins TRBV9 to TRBJ1-5; 12 bases are a match to TRBD1. Germline trimming cut 3 bases from V and 3 bases from J; bases unmatched to any gene: 4. CDR1 SGDLS and CDR2 YYNGEE come from the germline V gene. The CDR3 covers 16 residues. The CDR3 loop reads CASSEGQGAFNQPQHF. The CDR3 nucleotides read TGTGCCAGCAGCGAGGGACAGGGGGCTTTCAATCAGCCCCAGCATTTT.

V gene TRBV7-2 combines with J gene TRBJ1-3; no reliable D call. This CDR3 is 15 amino acids long. Germline V gene lookup returns CDR1 SGHTA and CDR2 FQGNSA. V dropped 1 base and J dropped 0 bases, with 7 bases sitting between them. This CDR3 reads CASSLVGSSGNTIYF. For the CDR3, the DNA is TGTGCCAGCAGCTTAGTTGGCAGCTCTGGAAACACCATATATTTT.

The genes are TRBV4-2 and TRBJ2-3; D not certain. The length of the CDR3 is 15 residues. The ends were cut back, 0 bases at V and 2 bases at J, with 9 bases in the middle. Germline assignment: CDR1 LGHNA and CDR2 YNFKEQ. CDR3 DNA sequence: TGTGCCAGCAGCCAAGAACGACGGATCACAGATACGCAGTATTTT. Amino acids: CASSQERRITDTQYF.

This clone was counted between two and nine times. The V gene is TRBV7-3, the J gene TRBJ2-7; a weak D match, TRBD1 (5 bases). This CDR3 spans 14 amino acids. The V end was cut by 0 bases, the J end by 2 bases, with 8 bases between. Germline CDR1 SGHTA, CDR2 FQGTGA. The CDR3 loop is CASSLTQGPYEQYF. CDR3 nucleotide sequence: TGTGCCAGCAGCTTAACCCAGGGTCCCTACGAGCAGTACTTC.

CDR3 coding DNA: TGTGCCAGTAGTACGGGGGGGGCTCCCCCCAACAATGAGCAGTTCTTC. This translates into CASSTGGAPPNNEQFF. The V gene is TRBV19, the J gene TRBJ2-1; 8 positions match TRBD2. The CDR3 is made up of 16 amino acids. Germline trimming cut 4 bases from V and 5 bases from J; bases unmatched to any gene: 10. Germline V lookup: CDR1 LNHDA, CDR2 SQIVND (reference sequence).

As regards this clone: Within the sample, other DNA sequences also encode this same CDR3. The J gene is TRBJ2-1, the V gene TRBV2, with TRBD2 as a possible D gene (6 bases). The CDR3 has 13 residues. Trimming shortened V by 3 bases and J by 4 bases, and 7 bases separated the two germline ends. The germline gives CDR1 SNHLY, CDR2 FYNNEI. The CDR3 DNA follows: TGTGCCAGCAGTGAGGGGACTTACAATGAGCAGTTCTTC. As protein: CASSEGTYNEQFF.

This CDR3 is CASSPGDNLSPLHF. CDR3 in DNA: TGCGCCAGCAGCCCGGGAGATAACCTTTCACCCCTCCACTTT. This sequence joins TRBV5-1 and TRBJ1-6; unclear D gene. The CDR3 is 14 amino acids. CDR1 and CDR2 from the germline V gene are SGHRS and YFSETQ. The ends were cut back, 4 bases at V and 9 bases at J, with 14 bases in the middle.

This chain links TRBV6-6 with TRBJ2-7, with TRBD2 matching 9 bases. The CDR3 loop spans 14 amino acids. The J segment lost 4 bases and the V segment lost 6 bases, leaving 7 bases of the junction unmatched. Germline-derived CDR1 and CDR2 are MNHNY and SVGAGI (reference sequence). CDR3 DNA sequence: TGTGCCAGCAGCTACGGCGGGAGGGCTTACGAGCAGTACTTC. Protein: CASSYGGRAYEQYF.

J is TRBJ2-3 and V is TRBV30, with D maybe TRBD2 (6 bases). V was clipped by 2 bases and J by 2 bases, with 14 bases between them. The CDR3 length is 15 residues. Germline CDR1 is GTSNPN and CDR2 is SVGIG (reference sequence). The CDR3 loop is CAWSWDSAATDTQYF. The CDR3 region has the DNA TGTGCCTGGAGTTGGGACTCGGCGGCCACAGATACGCAGTATTTT.

The chain employs TRBV7-8 and TRBJ2-5; 15 bases map to TRBD2. After removal of 3 bases from V and 3 bases from J, the junction contained 5 bases not matched to a gene. The CDR3 length is 17 residues. Germline lookup yields CDR1 SGHVS and CDR2 FQNEAQ. The CDR3 DNA reads TGTGCCAGCAGCTTCCTGGGACTAGCGGGAGGCAAAGAGACCCAGTACTTC. Its translation is CASSFLGLAGGKETQYF.

This clone has a single count. The CDR3 reads CASSAEGLRETFF. CDR3 DNA: TGTGCCAGCAGCGCGGAGGGCCTCAGGGAGACTTTCTTT. The chain uses TRBV21-1 and TRBJ1-1. TRBV21-1 is shown as a pseudogene. The CDR3 loop spans 13 amino acids.